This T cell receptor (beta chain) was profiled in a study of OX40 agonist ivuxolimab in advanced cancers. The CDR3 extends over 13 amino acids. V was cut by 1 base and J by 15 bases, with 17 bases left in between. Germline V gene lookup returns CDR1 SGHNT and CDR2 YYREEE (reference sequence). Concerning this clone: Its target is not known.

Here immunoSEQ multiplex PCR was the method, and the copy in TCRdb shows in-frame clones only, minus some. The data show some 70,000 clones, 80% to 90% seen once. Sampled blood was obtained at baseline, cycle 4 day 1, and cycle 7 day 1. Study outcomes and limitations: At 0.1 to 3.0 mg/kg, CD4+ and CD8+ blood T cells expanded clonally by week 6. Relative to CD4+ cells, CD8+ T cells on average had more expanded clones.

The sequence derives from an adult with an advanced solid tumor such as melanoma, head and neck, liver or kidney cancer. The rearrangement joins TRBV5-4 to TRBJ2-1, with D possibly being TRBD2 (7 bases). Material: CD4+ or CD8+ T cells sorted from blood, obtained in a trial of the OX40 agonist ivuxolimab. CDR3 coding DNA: TGTGCCAGCAGCTTGCGGGGGGCAGAGGCCCCGTTCTTC. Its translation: CASSLRGAEAPFF. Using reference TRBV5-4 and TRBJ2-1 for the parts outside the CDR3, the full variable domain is ETGVTQSPTHLIKTRGQQVTLRCSSQSGHNTVSWYQQALGQGPQFIFQYYREEENGRGNFPPRFSGLQFPNYSSELNVNALELDDSALYLCASSLRGAEAPFFGPGTRLTVL.